These T cell receptor beta chains were read from a single sample in a study of blood T cells in healthy people across ages. Via MiXCR, TCRdb re-called the 5' RACE reads, giving one row per CDR3 protein. Found here are around 1,800,000 distinct CDR3 sequences, about 39% of them singletons; the top ten hold about 23%. The sequencing input was blood. All receptors derive from a human donor in good health. Both conserved end residues are part of each CDR3. The D gene is left open where the match is weak. Clone size appears in some rows only: once, few, many, or a class for an expanded clone.

clone_size: NA
v_call: TRBV7-2
d_call: NA
j_call: TRBJ1-1
cdr3_nt: TGTGCCAGCAGCTCCCAAGGACCGGGCACTGAAGCTTTCTTT
cdr3_aa: CASSSQGPGTEAFF

clone_size: NA
v_call: TRBV6-2/TRBV6-3
d_call: NA
j_call: TRBJ1-4
cdr3_nt: TGTACCAGCAGTCTCGACGCCAGCGAACTGTTTTTT
cdr3_aa: CTSSLDASELFF

clone_size: NA
v_call: TRBV4-3
d_call: NA
j_call: TRBJ2-7
cdr3_nt: TGCGCCAGCAGCCAGGGTCTCGCTGGAGGGTCCCCCTACGAGCAGTACTTC
cdr3_aa: CASSQGLAGGSPYEQYF

clone_size: many
v_call: TRBV5-1
d_call: NA
j_call: TRBJ2-3
cdr3_nt: TGCGCCAGCAGCTTGGACACTTCAGATACGCAGTATTTT
cdr3_aa: CASSLDTSDTQYF

clone_size: NA
v_call: TRBV7-9
d_call: NA
j_call: TRBJ2-5
cdr3_nt: TGTGCCAGCAGCTCCAGCATCGGAGAGACCCAGTACTTC
cdr3_aa: CASSSSIGETQYF

clone_size: NA
v_call: TRBV7-3
d_call: NA
j_call: TRBJ2-1
cdr3_nt: TGTGCCAGCAGCCACCCCCCAGGTGGTAAGCATGAGCAGTTCTTC
cdr3_aa: CASSHPPGGKHEQFF

clone_size: NA
v_call: TRBV5-4
d_call: NA
j_call: TRBJ1-4
cdr3_nt: TGTGCCAGCACCCTAGGGTCAGCTAATGAAAAACTGTTTTTT
cdr3_aa: CASTLGSANEKLFF

clone_size: NA
v_call: TRBV6-1
d_call: TRBD1
j_call: TRBJ1-2
cdr3_nt: TGTGCCACGGAGGACAGGGGGCAGTTTGGCTACACCTTC
cdr3_aa: CATEDRGQFGYTF

clone_size: NA
v_call: TRBV14
d_call: NA
j_call: TRBJ1-2
cdr3_nt: TGTGCCAGCAGCCCTACCATACAGGGCTATGGCTACACCTTC
cdr3_aa: CASSPTIQGYGYTF

clone_size: few
v_call: TRBV6-5
d_call: NA
j_call: TRBJ2-5
cdr3_nt: TGTGCCAGCAGTTACTCAGGGTATACGGCGGGGCGGGAAGAGACCCAGTACTTC
cdr3_aa: CASSYSGYTAGREETQYF

clone_size: few
v_call: TRBV24-1
d_call: NA
j_call: TRBJ2-4
cdr3_nt: TGTGCCACCAGTTTCGCGGAACAGTGGTACTTC
cdr3_aa: CATSFAEQWYF

clone_size: NA
v_call: TRBV29-1
d_call: NA
j_call: TRBJ1-2
cdr3_nt: TGCAGCGTTGTTCATTTGGCGGGTTCGGGCTATGGCTACACCTTC
cdr3_aa: CSVVHLAGSGYGYTF

clone_size: NA
v_call: TRBV27
d_call: TRBD1
j_call: TRBJ1-2
cdr3_nt: TGTGCCACCGCGACAGGGGTTAACTATGGCTACACCTTC
cdr3_aa: CATATGVNYGYTF

clone_size: NA
v_call: TRBV12-3/TRBV12-4
d_call: NA
j_call: TRBJ2-1
cdr3_nt: TGTGCCAGCAGTCGACTCAGACGCTACAATGAGCAGTTCTTC
cdr3_aa: CASSRLRRYNEQFF

clone_size: NA
v_call: TRBV4-2
d_call: TRBD1
j_call: TRBJ2-7
cdr3_nt: TGTGCCAGCAGCCAAGAGAGACAGGGGTCCAAATTCTACGAGCAGTACTTC
cdr3_aa: CASSQERQGSKFYEQYF

clone_size: once
v_call: TRBV7-2
d_call: NA
j_call: TRBJ1-1
cdr3_nt: TGTGCCAGCAGCAATAATTCAGGGATTTTAAGGACTGAAGCTTTCTTT
cdr3_aa: CASSNNSGILRTEAFF

clone_size: few
v_call: TRBV7-2
d_call: NA
j_call: TRBJ2-5
cdr3_nt: TGTGCCAGCAGCTCCACTAGACAGGTCGCAAGGACCCAGTACTTC
cdr3_aa: CASSSTRQVARTQYF

clone_size: many
v_call: TRBV25-1
d_call: NA
j_call: TRBJ1-2
cdr3_nt: TGTGCCAGCAGCGACCCAGGCTATGGCTACACCTTC
cdr3_aa: CASSDPGYGYTF

clone_size: NA
v_call: TRBV5-8
d_call: TRBD2
j_call: TRBJ2-3
cdr3_nt: TGTGCCAGCAGCTTGGGGACTAGCGGACGCACAGATACGCAGTATTTT
cdr3_aa: CASSLGTSGRTDTQYF

clone_size: NA
v_call: TRBV29-1
d_call: NA
j_call: TRBJ2-3
cdr3_nt: TGCAGCGTTGATCGAACCGCCCAGGATACGCAGTATTTT
cdr3_aa: CSVDRTAQDTQYF

clone_size: few
v_call: TRBV5-1
d_call: NA
j_call: TRBJ2-1
cdr3_nt: TGCGCCAGCAGCCTGCCCCGGTGGGACGGGGCAAACTACAATGAGCAGTTCTTC
cdr3_aa: CASSLPRWDGANYNEQFF

clone_size: NA
v_call: TRBV5-8
d_call: TRBD1
j_call: TRBJ1-2
cdr3_nt: TGTGCCAGCAGCACTCCGTCAGGGGGCGGTGGCTACACCTTC
cdr3_aa: CASSTPSGGGGYTF

clone_size: NA
v_call: TRBV4-1
d_call: TRBD1
j_call: TRBJ1-1
cdr3_nt: TGCGCCAGCAGCCAAGGGGACAGGGGAGGGTACACTGAAGCTTTCTTT
cdr3_aa: CASSQGDRGGYTEAFF

clone_size: few
v_call: TRBV4-2
d_call: NA
j_call: TRBJ2-3
cdr3_nt: TGTGCCAGCAGCCAAGCACGTAGGGGCACAGATACGCAGTATTTT
cdr3_aa: CASSQARRGTDTQYF

clone_size: NA
v_call: TRBV28
d_call: NA
j_call: TRBJ1-2
cdr3_nt: TGTGCCAGCTCCATCACAGGGTCCAACTATGGCTACACCTTC
cdr3_aa: CASSITGSNYGYTF

clone_size: few
v_call: TRBV5-6
d_call: NA
j_call: TRBJ2-7
cdr3_nt: TGTGCCAGCAGCTTATACCGCGACAGGATAAGGACCTACGAGCAGTACTTC
cdr3_aa: CASSLYRDRIRTYEQYF

clone_size: NA
v_call: TRBV6-2/TRBV6-3
d_call: NA
j_call: TRBJ1-5
cdr3_nt: TGTGCCAGCAGTCGTGCTTACAGGGTCGACGAGCATTTT
cdr3_aa: CASSRAYRVDEHF

clone_size: few
v_call: TRBV5-1
d_call: NA
j_call: TRBJ2-7
cdr3_nt: TGCGCCAGCAGTACAAGGGCAGGCTACGAGCAGTACTTC
cdr3_aa: CASSTRAGYEQYF

clone_size: few
v_call: TRBV6-5
d_call: NA
j_call: TRBJ2-1
cdr3_nt: TGTGCCAGCAGTTACTCTCCCGGGATAAACAATGAGCAGTTCTTC
cdr3_aa: CASSYSPGINNEQFF